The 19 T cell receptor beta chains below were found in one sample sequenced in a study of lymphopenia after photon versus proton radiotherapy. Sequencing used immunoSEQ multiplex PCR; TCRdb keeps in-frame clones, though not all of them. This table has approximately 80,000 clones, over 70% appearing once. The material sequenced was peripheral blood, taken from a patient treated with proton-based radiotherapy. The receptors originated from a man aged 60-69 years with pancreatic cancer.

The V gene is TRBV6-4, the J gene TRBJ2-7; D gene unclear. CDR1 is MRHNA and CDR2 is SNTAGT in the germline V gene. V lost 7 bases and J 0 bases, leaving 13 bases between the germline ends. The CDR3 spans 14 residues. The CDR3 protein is CASNGITGSYEQYF. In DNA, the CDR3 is TGTGCCAGCAATGGGATAACCGGCTCCTACGAGCAGTACTTC.

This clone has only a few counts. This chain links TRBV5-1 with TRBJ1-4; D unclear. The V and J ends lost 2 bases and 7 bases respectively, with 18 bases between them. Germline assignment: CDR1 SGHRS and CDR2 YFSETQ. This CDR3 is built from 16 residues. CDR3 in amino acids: CASSFQNLGLGEKLFF. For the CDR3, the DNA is TGCGCCAGCAGCTTTCAAAACCTGGGGTTGGGTGAAAAACTGTTTTTT.

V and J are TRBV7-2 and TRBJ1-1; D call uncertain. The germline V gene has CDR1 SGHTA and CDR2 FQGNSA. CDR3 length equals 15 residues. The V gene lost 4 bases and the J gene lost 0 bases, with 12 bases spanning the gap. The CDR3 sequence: CASSSEGLMNTEAFF. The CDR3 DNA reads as TGTGCCAGCAGCTCAGAAGGACTCATGAACACTGAAGCTTTCTTT.

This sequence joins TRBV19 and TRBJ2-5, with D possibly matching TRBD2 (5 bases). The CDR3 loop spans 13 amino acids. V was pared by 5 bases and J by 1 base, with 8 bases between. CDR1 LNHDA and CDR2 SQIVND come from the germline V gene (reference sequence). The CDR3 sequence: CASSEGRQETQYF. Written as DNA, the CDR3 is TGTGCCAGTAGTGAGGGTCGCCAAGAGACCCAGTACTTC.

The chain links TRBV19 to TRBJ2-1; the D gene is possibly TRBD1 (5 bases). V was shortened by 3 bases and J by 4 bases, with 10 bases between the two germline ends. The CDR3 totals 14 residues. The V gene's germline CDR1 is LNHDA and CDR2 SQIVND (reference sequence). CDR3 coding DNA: TGTGCCAGTAGTATGCTCCAGGGATACAATGAGCAGTTCTTC. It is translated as CASSMLQGYNEQFF.

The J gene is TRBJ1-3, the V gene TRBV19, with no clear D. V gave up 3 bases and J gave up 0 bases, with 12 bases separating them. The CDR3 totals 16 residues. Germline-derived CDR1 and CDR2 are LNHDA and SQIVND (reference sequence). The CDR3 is CASSMAVTSSGNTIYF. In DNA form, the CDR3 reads TGTGCCAGTAGTATGGCAGTGACTTCCTCTGGAAACACCATATATTTT.

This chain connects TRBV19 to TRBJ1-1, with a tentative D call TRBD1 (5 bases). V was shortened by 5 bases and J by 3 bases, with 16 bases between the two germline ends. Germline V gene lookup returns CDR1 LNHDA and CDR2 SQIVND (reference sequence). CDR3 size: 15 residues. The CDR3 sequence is CASSPFQTVYTEAFF. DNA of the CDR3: TGTGCCAGTAGTCCGTTCCAGACAGTCTACACTGAAGCTTTCTTT.

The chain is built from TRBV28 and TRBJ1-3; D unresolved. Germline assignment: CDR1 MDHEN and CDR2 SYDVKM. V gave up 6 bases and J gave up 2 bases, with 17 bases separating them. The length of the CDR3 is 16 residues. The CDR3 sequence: CASRTRQFDTGNTIYF. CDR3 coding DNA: TGTGCCAGCAGGACGAGGCAGTTTGATACTGGAAACACCATATATTTT.

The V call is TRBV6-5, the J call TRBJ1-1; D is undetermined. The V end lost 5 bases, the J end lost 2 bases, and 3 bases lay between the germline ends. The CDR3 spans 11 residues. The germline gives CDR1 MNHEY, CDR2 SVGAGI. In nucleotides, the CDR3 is TGTGCCAGCAGTCACAACACTGAAGCTTTCTTT. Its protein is CASSHNTEAFF.

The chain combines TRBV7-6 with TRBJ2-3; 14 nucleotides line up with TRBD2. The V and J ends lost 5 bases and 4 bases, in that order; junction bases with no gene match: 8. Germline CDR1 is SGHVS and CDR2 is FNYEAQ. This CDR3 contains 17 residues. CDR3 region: CASSEGTSGSRADTQYF. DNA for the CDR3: TGTGCCAGCAGCGAAGGGACTAGCGGGAGTCGGGCAGATACGCAGTATTTT.

Written as DNA, the CDR3 is TGTGCCAGCAGCCGGACTTGGACCGGGGAGCTGTTTTTT. Encoded protein: CASSRTWTGELFF. The chain carries TRBV7-6 and TRBJ2-2; D perhaps matches TRBD2 (5 bases). The CDR3 is 13 amino acids. Germline-derived CDR1 and CDR2 are SGHVS and FNYEAQ. The germline V and J ends were trimmed by 5 bases and 5 bases, with 9 bases remaining between them.

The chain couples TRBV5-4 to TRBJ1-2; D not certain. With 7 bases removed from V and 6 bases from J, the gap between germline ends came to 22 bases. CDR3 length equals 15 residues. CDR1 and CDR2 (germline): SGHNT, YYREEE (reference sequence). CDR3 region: CASHTTQLLRHGYTF. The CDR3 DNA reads TGTGCCAGCCACACGACCCAATTACTTCGACATGGCTACACCTTC. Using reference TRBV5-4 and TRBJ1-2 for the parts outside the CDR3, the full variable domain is ETGVTQSPTHLIKTRGQQVTLRCSSQSGHNTVSWYQQALGQGPQFIFQYYREEENGRGNFPPRFSGLQFPNYSSELNVNALELDDSALYLCASHTTQLLRHGYTFGSGTRLTVV.

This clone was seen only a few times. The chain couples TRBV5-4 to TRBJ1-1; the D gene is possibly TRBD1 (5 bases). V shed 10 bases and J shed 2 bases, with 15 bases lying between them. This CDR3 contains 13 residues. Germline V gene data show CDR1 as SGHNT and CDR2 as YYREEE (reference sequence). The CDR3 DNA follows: TGTGCCCTTCAGGAGGGGCTAAACACTGAAGCTTTCTTT. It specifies CALQEGLNTEAFF. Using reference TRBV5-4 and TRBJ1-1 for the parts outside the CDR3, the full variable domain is ETGVTQSPTHLIKTRGQQVTLRCSSQSGHNTVSWYQQALGQGPQFIFQYYREEENGRGNFPPRFSGLQFPNYSSELNVNALELDDSALYLCALQEGLNTEAFFGQGTRLTVV.

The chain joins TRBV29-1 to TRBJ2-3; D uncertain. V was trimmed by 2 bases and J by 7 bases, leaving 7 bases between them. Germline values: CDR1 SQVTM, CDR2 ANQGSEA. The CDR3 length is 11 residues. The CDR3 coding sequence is TGCAGCGTTGAAACGGTCCATACGCAGTATTTT. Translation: CSVETVHTQYF.

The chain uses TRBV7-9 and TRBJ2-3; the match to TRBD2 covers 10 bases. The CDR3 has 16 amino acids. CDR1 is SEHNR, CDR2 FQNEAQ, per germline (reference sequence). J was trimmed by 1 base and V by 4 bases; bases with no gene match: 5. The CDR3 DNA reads TGTGCCAGCAGCTCATGGACTAGCGGACGCACAGATACGCAGTATTTT. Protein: CASSSWTSGRTDTQYF. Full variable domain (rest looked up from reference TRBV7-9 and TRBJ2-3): DTGVSQNPRHKITKRGQNVTFRCDPISEHNRLYWYRQTLGQGPEFLTYFQNEAQLEKSRLLSDRFSAERPKGSFSTLEIQRTEQGDSAMYLCASSSWTSGRTDTQYFGPGTRLTVL.

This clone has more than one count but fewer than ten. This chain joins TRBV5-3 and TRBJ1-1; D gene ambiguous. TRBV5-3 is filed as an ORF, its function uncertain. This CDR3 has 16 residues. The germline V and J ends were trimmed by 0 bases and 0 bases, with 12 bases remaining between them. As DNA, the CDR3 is TGTGCCAGAAGCTTGGGCATTTGCCCCGTGAACACTGAAGCTTTCTTT. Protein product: CARSLGICPVNTEAFF.

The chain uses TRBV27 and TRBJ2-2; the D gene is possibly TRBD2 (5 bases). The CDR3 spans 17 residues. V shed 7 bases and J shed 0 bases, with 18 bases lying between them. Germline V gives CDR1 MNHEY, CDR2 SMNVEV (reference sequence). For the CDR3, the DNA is TGTGCCAGCACGATGGACTCGCGGATTGCGAACACCGGGGAGCTGTTTTTT. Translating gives CASTMDSRIANTGELFF.

In DNA, the CDR3 is TGCGCCAGCAGCTTGTCCCGAAGAGATGGCTACACCTTC. Translated, it gives CASSLSRRDGYTF. V gene TRBV5-1 combines with J gene TRBJ1-2; D not certain. Deletions cut 1 base from V and 6 bases from J, with 10 bases between. The CDR3 consists of 13 residues. Germline V gene lookup returns CDR1 SGHRS and CDR2 YFSETQ.

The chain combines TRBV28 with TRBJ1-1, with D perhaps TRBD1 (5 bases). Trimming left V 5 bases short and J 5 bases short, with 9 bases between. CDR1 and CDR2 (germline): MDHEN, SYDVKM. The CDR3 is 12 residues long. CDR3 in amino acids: CASSTGGTEAFF. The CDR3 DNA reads TGTGCCAGCAGTACAGGAGGGACTGAAGCTTTCTTT.